This passage covers 17 T cell receptor beta chains from one sample sequenced in a study of cytotoxic CD8 clonotypes in ibrutinib-treated CLL. Only in-frame clones appear in the TCRdb table, and some are missing; sequencing was by immunoSEQ multiplex PCR. Among around 250,000 clones listed, less than 75% were seen once. Material: PBMCs, obtained after 24 months of ibrutinib treatment. The receptors here all came from a human donor with chronic lymphocytic leukemia.

The V call is TRBV29-1, the J call TRBJ2-1; D not certain. Trimming took off 2 bases at V and 6 bases at J, with 2 bases between the two ends. Germline assignment: CDR1 SQVTM and CDR2 ANQGSEA. CDR3 length: 10 amino acids. The CDR3 DNA reads TGCAGCGTTGAACTCAATGAGCAGTTCTTC. This codes for CSVELNEQFF.

This clone was recorded many times. The rearrangement uses TRBV7-2 and TRBJ2-1; 9 bases align to TRBD2. The ends lost 1 base at V and 4 bases at J; junction bases unmatched: 2. The CDR3 extends over 15 amino acids. Germline V lookup: CDR1 SGHTA, CDR2 FQGNSA. The CDR3 loop reads CASSLDTSGYNEQFF. The DNA for the CDR3 is TGTGCCAGCAGCTTAGATACTAGCGGGTACAATGAGCAGTTCTTC.

V gene TRBV7-2 combines with J gene TRBJ2-7; 10 bases line up with TRBD2. V shed 6 bases and J 4 bases; nucleotides not matched to a gene: 6. From germline, CDR1 is SGHTA and CDR2 FQGNSA. The CDR3 length is 14 residues. The DNA of the CDR3 is TGTGCCAGCAGTTGGACTAGCGGAGTATACGAGCAGTACTTC. Residues: CASSWTSGVYEQYF.

The gene calls are TRBV11-2 and TRBJ2-2; possibly TRBD2 for D (5 bases). The ends were cut back, 6 bases at V and 7 bases at J, with 18 bases in the middle. The length of the CDR3 is 15 residues. CDR1 is SGHAT and CDR2 is FQNNGV in the germline V gene. This CDR3 is CASSFLEGLGGELFF. The CDR3 bases are TGTGCCAGCAGTTTTCTTGAGGGTCTGGGCGGGGAGCTGTTTTTT.

The J gene is TRBJ1-1, the V gene TRBV11-2; D uncertain. V gave up 4 bases and J gave up 4 bases, with 16 bases separating them. Germline CDR1 is SGHAT and CDR2 is FQNNGV. This CDR3 region has 15 residues. The CDR3 loop is CASSSSPVEGTEAFF. In DNA form, the CDR3 reads TGTGCCAGCAGCTCGTCGCCGGTGGAGGGCACTGAAGCTTTCTTT.

This chain connects TRBV27 to TRBJ1-2; tentatively, D is TRBD1 (5 bases). Germline assignment: CDR1 MNHEY and CDR2 SMNVEV (reference sequence). Trimming removed 5 bases at V and 4 bases at J, with 14 bases between. The CDR3 is 14 amino acids. The CDR3 is CASSPGGVLYGYTF. CDR3 nucleotide sequence: TGTGCCAGCAGTCCGGGGGGGGTCCTCTATGGCTACACCTTC.

V is TRBV28 and J is TRBJ1-4; no firm D call. Germline V CDR1 and CDR2: MDHEN, SYDVKM. This CDR3 contains 14 residues. V lost 5 bases to trimming and J lost 6 bases, with 13 bases between them. The CDR3 loop is CASSPTPVDEKLFF. The DNA for the CDR3 is TGTGCCAGCAGTCCGACTCCGGTGGATGAAAAACTGTTTTTT.

This rearrangement joins TRBV19 to TRBJ2-3, with D perhaps TRBD2 (5 bases). Germline assignment: CDR1 LNHDA and CDR2 SQIVND (reference sequence). V was cut by 6 bases and J by 7 bases, with 14 bases left in between. The CDR3 covers 13 residues. In DNA form, the CDR3 reads TGTGCCAGTAGCACGTGGGCGGACTATACGCAGTATTTT. Amino acids: CASSTWADYTQYF.

The V and J genes are TRBV9 and TRBJ2-7; tentatively, D is TRBD2 (6 bases). This CDR3 region has 14 residues. V shed 0 bases and J shed 3 bases, with 10 bases lying between them. From germline, CDR1 is SGDLS and CDR2 YYNGEE. CDR3 DNA sequence: TGTGCCAGCAGCGTAGATGGCGGGGTCTACGAGCAGTACTTC. It encodes CASSVDGGVYEQYF. The whole variable domain, remainder taken from reference TRBV9 and TRBJ2-7, is DSGVTQTPKHLITATGQRVTLRCSPRSGDLSVYWYQQSLDQGLQFLIQYYNGEERAKGNILERFSAQQFPDLHSELNLSSLELGDSALYFCASSVDGGVYEQYFGPGTRLTVT.

This sequence joins TRBV9 and TRBJ1-3, with D perhaps TRBD1 (5 bases). CDR1 and CDR2 (germline): SGDLS, YYNGEE. The CDR3 is 15 residues long. V lost 3 bases and J 8 bases, leaving 18 bases between the germline ends. This CDR3 is CASSAMGTSRHTIYF. CDR3 coding DNA: TGTGCCAGCAGCGCGATGGGGACCAGTAGACACACCATATATTTT.

In this sample, this clone turned up once. The genes are TRBV5-1 and TRBJ2-3, with D possibly being TRBD1 (5 bases). The CDR3 has 15 amino acids. Between the trimmed V and J ends, which lost 7 bases and 4 bases, there was a span of 19 bases. CDR1 is SGHRS, CDR2 YFSETQ, per germline. The CDR3 protein is CASLGQTASSDTQYF. CDR3 nucleotides: TGCGCCAGCCTGGGGCAGACAGCGTCCTCAGATACGCAGTATTTT.

J is TRBJ2-1 and V is TRBV9; 14 bases agree with TRBD2. The CDR3 is 16 residues long. The germline CDR1 and CDR2 sequences are SGDLS and YYNGEE. V trimming: 4 bases; J trimming: 7 bases; junction bases outside the gene matches: 7. The chain's CDR3 is CASSPEWTSGGNEQFF. The CDR3 nucleotides are TGTGCCAGCAGCCCCGAATGGACTAGCGGGGGGAATGAGCAGTTCTTC.

This clone has only a few counts. Other DNA sequences in this specimen translate into the identical CDR3. V usage is TRBV7-3 and J usage is TRBJ2-1, with 7 bases identical to TRBD2. There are 15 residues in the CDR3. V lost 4 bases to trimming and J lost 3 bases; unmatched junction nucleotides: 6. CDR1 and CDR2 from the germline V gene are SGHTA and FQGTGA. CDR3 nucleotide sequence: TGTGCCAGCAGCTCCCGACTAGCTGGCTACAATGAGCAGTTCTTC. Amino acid sequence: CASSSRLAGYNEQFF.

CDR3 in amino acids: CASSLVPGYQETQYF. The CDR3 nucleotides read TGTGCCAGCAGCTTGGTCCCCGGGTACCAAGAGACCCAGTACTTC. The chain uses TRBV7-9 and TRBJ2-5; no firm D call. The ends were cut back, 3 bases at V and 0 bases at J, with 11 bases in the middle. Germline values: CDR1 SEHNR, CDR2 FQNEAQ (reference sequence). This CDR3 has 15 amino acids. Full variable domain (remainder filled in from reference TRBV7-9 and TRBJ2-5): DTGVSQNPRHKITKRGQNVTFRCDPISEHNRLYWYRQTLGQGPEFLTYFQNEAQLEKSRLLSDRFSAERPKGSFSTLEIQRTEQGDSAMYLCASSLVPGYQETQYFGPGTRLLVL.

This clone came up once. The rearrangement links TRBV28 to TRBJ1-1; no clear D. CDR1 is MDHEN and CDR2 is SYDVKM in the germline V gene. V lost 4 bases and J lost 5, with 17 bases in between. This CDR3 region has 15 residues. CDR3 amino acids: CASSSPGLGSTEAFF. As DNA, the CDR3 is TGTGCCAGCAGTTCCCCCGGATTGGGGTCAACTGAAGCTTTCTTT. Filled out from reference TRBV28 and TRBJ1-1, the complete variable domain reads DVKVTQSSRYLVKRTGEKVFLECVQDMDHENMFWYRQDPGLGLRLIYFSYDVKMKEKGDIPEGYSVSREKKERFSLILESASTNQTSMYLCASSSPGLGSTEAFFGQGTRLTVV.

As regards this clone: Compared with germline, one end of the junction differs, possibly owing to a read error. This rearrangement joins TRBV30 to TRBJ1-4; D is unresolved. The CDR3 consists of 14 residues. The germline V gene has CDR1 GTSNPN and CDR2 SVGIG (reference sequence). The CDR3 DNA follows: TGTGCCTGGAGTTCATGGACTAGGAGAAAAACTGTTTATTTT. The encoded protein is CAWSSWTRRKTVYF.

The chain recombines TRBV20-1 with TRBJ2-2; no reliable D call. V lost 6 bases to trimming and J lost 8 bases, with 10 bases between them. Germline-derived CDR1 and CDR2 are DFQATT and SNEGSKA (reference sequence). The CDR3 is 11 amino acids. This CDR3 reads CSASRKGELFF. The CDR3 bases are TGCAGTGCCAGTCGTAAGGGGGAGCTGTTTTTT.